The next 15 T cell receptor beta chains were all read from a single sample in a study of blood T cell repertoires in COVID-19. Libraries were prepared by immunoSEQ multiplex PCR; TCRdb keeps only in-frame clonotypes and omits some of them. The table has tens of thousands of clones, roughly 78% seen once. The material sequenced was peripheral blood. Receptors were obtained from a man in his 60s with active or convalescent COVID-19.

This clone occurred once. This chain's CDR3 is CASSDPGTGGYEQYF. For the CDR3, the DNA is TGTGCCAGCAGCGATCCCGGGACAGGGGGCTACGAGCAGTACTTC. The V gene is TRBV6-2 or TRBV6-3, the J gene TRBJ2-7, with TRBD1 matching 11 bases. The CDR3 totals 15 residues. The germline V gene has CDR1 MNHEY and CDR2 SVGEGT. V lost 6 bases and J lost 3; bases outside the gene matches: 7.

The chain recombines TRBV30 with TRBJ1-4, with unresolved D. The V end lost 0 bases, the J end lost 0 bases, and 8 bases lay between the germline ends. The V gene's germline CDR1 is GTSNPN and CDR2 SVGIG (reference sequence). This CDR3 has 15 residues. CDR3 region: CAWSVLRSTNEKLFF. CDR3 DNA: TGTGCCTGGAGTGTACTGAGATCAACTAATGAAAAACTGTTTTTT.

This chain connects TRBV7-2 to TRBJ2-3; tentative D call: TRBD2 (7 bases). Germline V CDR1 and CDR2: SGHTA, FQGNSA. Trimming removed 6 bases from V and 6 bases from J, with 16 bases in between. The CDR3 runs to 14 residues. The CDR3 coding sequence is TGTGCCAGCAGGGAGGGGGGGGCCCTGGATACGCAGTATTTT. Amino acids: CASREGGALDTQYF.

Sample share makes this clone medium-sized. This sequence joins TRBV13 and TRBJ2-7; tentatively, D is TRBD1 (5 bases). Per the germline V gene, CDR1 is PRHDT and CDR2 is FYEKMQ (reference sequence). This CDR3 region has 14 residues. Trimming shortened V by 2 bases and J by 4 bases, and 12 bases separated the two germline ends. Here the CDR3 DNA reads TGTGCCAGCAGCTTACGGAGCAGGGAATACGAGCAGTACTTC. This encodes CASSLRSREYEQYF.

J is TRBJ1-1 and V is TRBV5-1; D is perhaps TRBD1 (5 bases). V was trimmed by 0 bases and J by 1 base, leaving 10 bases between them. Germline V CDR1 and CDR2: SGHRS, YFSETQ. This CDR3 region has 15 residues. The CDR3 spells CASSLVEGPNTEAFF. CDR3 nucleotide sequence: TGCGCCAGCAGCTTGGTGGAGGGACCGAACACTGAAGCTTTCTTT.

This clone was picked up a small number of times. Other DNA sequences in this sample translate to the same CDR3. The chain employs TRBV10-3 and TRBJ1-1; weak D call: TRBD1 (6 bases). Trimming left V 0 bases short and J 8 bases short, with 13 bases between. CDR3 length: 14 residues. Germline V CDR1 and CDR2: ENHRY, SYGVKD. The CDR3 DNA reads TGTGCCATCAGTGAGTCGGGCGGGGGGGCCGAAGCTTTCTTT. Protein product: CAISESGGGAEAFF.

The V gene is TRBV4-2, the J gene TRBJ1-3; D unclear. From germline, CDR1 is LGHNA and CDR2 YNFKEQ. Trimming cost V 3 bases and J 2 bases, with 11 bases left between them. The CDR3 spans 15 residues. The CDR3 DNA sequence: TGTGCCAGCAGCCAGATCATAACGGCTGGAAACACCATATATTTT. Amino acid sequence: CASSQIITAGNTIYF.

The genes are TRBV6-5 and TRBJ2-7, with 7 bases identical to TRBD1. In germline, CDR1 is MNHEY, CDR2 SVGAGI. V lost 8 bases and J lost 1; bases outside the gene matches: 8. The CDR3 is 14 amino acids. CDR3 residues: CASQLSGQSYEQYF. The CDR3 DNA follows: TGTGCCAGCCAACTCTCGGGACAGTCCTACGAGCAGTACTTC.

The V gene is TRBV4-3, the J gene TRBJ2-3; 9 bases line up with TRBD2. CDR3 length equals 18 residues. Per the germline V gene, CDR1 is LGHNA and CDR2 is YSLEER. J lost 2 bases, V lost 4 bases, and 13 bases had no gene match. CDR3 sequence: CASSPRRRGGLYTDTQYF. In nucleotides, the CDR3 is TGCGCCAGCAGCCCGCGAAGGCGGGGGGGGCTATACACAGATACGCAGTATTTT.

The V call is TRBV7-2, the J call TRBJ2-2; 7 nucleotides line up with TRBD2. Germline V gives CDR1 SGHTA, CDR2 FQGNSA. V lost 3 bases to trimming and J lost 0 bases; unmatched junction nucleotides: 4. This CDR3 comprises 16 residues. In DNA, the CDR3 is TGTGCCAGCAGCTTGATCGGGGGGACGAACACCGGGGAGCTGTTTTTT. Residues: CASSLIGGTNTGELFF. Combining the CDR3 with reference TRBV7-2 and TRBJ2-2 gives the whole variable domain GAGVSQSPSNKVTEKGKDVELRCDPISGHTALYWYRQSLGQGLEFLIYFQGNSAPDKSGLPSDRFSAERTGGSVSTLTIQRTQQEDSAVYLCASSLIGGTNTGELFFGEGSRLTVL.

This chain joins TRBV5-4 and TRBJ1-2; weak D call: TRBD1 (6 bases). This CDR3 has 15 residues. The germline CDR1 and CDR2 sequences are SGHNT and YYREEE (reference sequence). Trimming shortened V by 3 bases and J by 3 bases, and 15 bases separated the two germline ends. The CDR3: CASSSTTGYDYGYTF. In DNA form, the CDR3 reads TGTGCCAGCAGCTCCACAACAGGGTACGACTATGGCTACACCTTC.

This chain joins TRBV6-6 and TRBJ1-2; possible D gene TRBD1, 6 bases. Trimming removed 6 bases from V and 8 bases from J, with 22 bases in between. The CDR3 length is 15 residues. Germline lookup yields CDR1 MNHNY and CDR2 SVGAGI (reference sequence). The CDR3 sequence is CASSRTADMPGGYTF. In DNA, the CDR3 is TGTGCCAGCAGCCGGACAGCCGATATGCCGGGAGGCTACACCTTC.

The chain carries TRBV28 and TRBJ2-7, with TRBD1 identical over 9 bases. The CDR3 sequence is 15 residues long. The germline V gene encodes CDR1 MDHEN and CDR2 SYDVKM. Trimming at V came to 5 bases and at J to 4 bases, leaving 9 bases not matched to a gene. The CDR3 sequence is CASSTPGQGTYEQYF. The CDR3, as DNA: TGTGCCAGCAGTACTCCGGGACAGGGAACATACGAGCAGTACTTC.

This clone showed up many times. The rearrangement uses TRBV27 and TRBJ2-7; 11 nucleotides align to TRBD1. J gave up 6 bases and V 8 bases, and 15 bases lay outside the gene matches. Germline V CDR1 and CDR2: MNHEY, SMNVEV (reference sequence). The CDR3 runs to 16 residues. CDR3 sequence (DNA): TGTGCCAGCTGGACAATCAACCGGGACAGGGGGTTCGAGCAGTACTTC. The encoded protein is CASWTINRDRGFEQYF.

The chain uses TRBV28 and TRBJ2-5, with D perhaps matching TRBD2 (8 bases). Germline V lookup: CDR1 MDHEN, CDR2 SYDVKM. The CDR3 runs 16 residues. Trimming cost V 8 bases and J 5 bases, with 24 bases left between them. CDR3 amino acids: CASGPPGLGGLETQYF. In nucleotides, the CDR3 is TGTGCCAGCGGACCTCCGGGACTAGGGGGCCTCGAGACCCAGTACTTC.